This is a list of T cell receptor beta chains from one sample in a study of blood T cell repertoires in COVID-19. Produced via immunoSEQ multiplex PCR; TCRdb's table is partial and in-frame only. The sample contains 150,000 to 190,000 clones, roughly 85% of which appear only once. Input material: peripheral blood. These receptors were obtained from a woman in her sixties or seventies with COVID-19, enrolled during active disease. CDR3s include the opening cysteine and the closing phenylalanine or tryptophan. Fields, in order: V gene, clone size, D gene, J gene, CDR3 protein, CDR3 DNA. A D gene is named only where the DNA matches it firmly. Size tells how often a clone was seen (once, few, many) or the class of an expanded clone, and some rows leave it out.

TRBV27	.	.	TRBJ1-2	CASSSAGVGYTF	TGTGCCAGCAGTTCAGCGGGGGTAGGCTACACCTTC
TRBV6-5	few	TRBD1	TRBJ1-1	CASSYTGQGARSFF	TGTGCCAGCAGTTACACGGGACAGGGGGCTAGGTCTTTCTTT
TRBV3-1/TRBV3-2	.	TRBD2	TRBJ2-7	CASSSRLAGEEQYF	TGTGCCAGCAGCTCCAGACTAGCGGGAGAAGAGCAGTACTTC
TRBV2	.	.	TRBJ1-5	CASSGQYSNQPQHF	TGTGCCAGCAGTGGACAGTATAGCAATCAGCCCCAGCATTTT
TRBV27	once	TRBD1	TRBJ1-6	CASSLEYRGYYNSPLHF	TGTGCCAGCAGTTTGGAATACAGGGGATATTATAATTCACCCCTCCACTTT
TRBV3-1/TRBV3-2	.	.	TRBJ1-5	CASSQVAGRQPQHF	TGTGCCAGCAGCCAAGTGGCAGGTCGTCAGCCCCAGCATTTT
TRBV15	.	TRBD1	TRBJ1-2	CATSGRDRGRLDGYTF	TGTGCCACCAGCGGTAGGGACAGGGGGCGCTTAGATGGCTACACCTTC
TRBV10-3	.	TRBD1	TRBJ1-1	CAIRGQTTEAFF	TGTGCCATCAGGGGACAGACCACTGAAGCTTTCTTT
TRBV19	.	.	TRBJ2-1	CASSGVGGLRGEQFF	TGTGCCAGTAGTGGAGTTGGGGGCCTTCGGGGTGAGCAGTTCTTC
TRBV7-2	few	.	TRBJ2-2	CASSFRTANTGELFF	TGTGCCAGCAGCTTCCGGACAGCGAACACCGGGGAGCTGTTTTTT
TRBV18	.	.	TRBJ1-1	CASSPAINTEAFF	TGTGCCAGCTCACCAGCGATTAACACTGAAGCTTTCTTT
TRBV27	.	.	TRBJ2-1	CASMRIDEQFF	TGTGCCAGCATGAGAATCGATGAGCAGTTCTTC
TRBV29-1	few	.	TRBJ1-2	CSVEVWGLGYTF	TGCAGCGTTGAAGTGTGGGGGCTTGGCTACACCTTC
TRBV3-1/TRBV3-2	few	.	TRBJ1-2	CASSQDLRGGNYGYTF	TGTGCCAGCAGCCAAGATCTGCGGGGGGGAAACTATGGCTACACCTTC
TRBV6-5	once	.	TRBJ1-2	CASSTTGPSNYGYTF	TGTGCCAGCAGTACGACAGGCCCCTCTAACTATGGCTACACCTTC
TRBV7-9	.	TRBD1	TRBJ2-3	CASSLIQGVGSDTQYF	TGTGCCAGCAGCTTAATCCAGGGGGTCGGATCAGATACGCAGTATTTT
TRBV5-1	.	.	TRBJ1-2	CASSGSDSYGYTF	TGCGCCAGCAGCGGAAGTGACAGCTATGGCTACACCTTC
TRBV7-6	once	TRBD1	TRBJ1-1	CASSSVPRTGLGEAFF	TGTGCCAGCAGCTCCGTTCCTCGGACAGGTCTAGGTGAAGCTTTCTTT
TRBV6-6	.	.	TRBJ2-1	CASTQQLHSDNEQFF	TGTGCCAGCACACAACAGCTCCACTCAGACAATGAGCAGTTCTTC
TRBV6-5	.	TRBD1	TRBJ1-1	CASTRTGFNEAFF	TGTGCCAGCACCCGGACAGGATTTAATGAAGCTTTCTTT
TRBV19	.	.	TRBJ2-2	CASSIGGAGELFF	TGTGCCAGTAGTATTGGAGGGGCCGGGGAGCTGTTTTTT
TRBV12-3/TRBV12-4	once	.	TRBJ2-5	CASSYSETQYF	TGTGCCAGCAGCTACAGCGAGACCCAGTACTTC
TRBV19	.	.	TRBJ2-3	CASRPEVTQYF	TGTGCCAGTAGACCAGAAGTTACGCAGTATTTT
TRBV5-1	.	TRBD1	TRBJ1-4	CASSDTGATNEKLFF	TGCGCCAGCAGCGACACAGGGGCAACTAATGAAAAACTGTTTTTT
TRBV4-2	.	.	TRBJ1-2	CASSQEGRQAPGYGYTF	TGTGCCAGCAGCCAAGAAGGGAGACAGGCTCCCGGCTATGGCTACACCTTC
TRBV19	once	TRBD1	TRBJ2-1	CASSIDPWGQGKRTGRNEQFF	TGTGCCAGTAGTATAGATCCGTGGGGACAGGGGAAGCGGACAGGACGGAATGAGCAGTTCTTC
TRBV9	.	TRBD1	TRBJ1-1	CASSVDRENTEAFF	TGTGCCAGCAGCGTCGACAGGGAGAACACTGAAGCTTTCTTT
TRBV9	once	TRBD1	TRBJ2-7	CASSARQGYEQYF	TGTGCCAGCAGCGCCCGACAGGGTTACGAGCAGTACTTC
TRBV7-2	few	TRBD2	TRBJ2-1	CASSFSGSSYNEQFF	TGTGCCAGCAGCTTTAGCGGGTCCTCCTACAATGAGCAGTTCTTC
TRBV3-1/TRBV3-2	.	.	TRBJ1-2	CASNGGAVASGVRRDLYGYTF	TGTGCCAGCAATGGTGGAGCAGTCGCGTCGGGGGTTAGACGGGACCTCTATGGCTACACCTTC
TRBV7-9	.	.	TRBJ2-1	CASSPPGENRRKFF	TGTGCCAGCAGCCCCCCAGGGGAAAACAGGAGGAAGTTCTTC
TRBV5-1	.	.	TRBJ1-6	CASSLSQEGSPLHF	TGCGCCAGCAGCTTGTCCCAGGAGGGTTCACCCCTCCACTTT
TRBV9	.	.	TRBJ2-2	CASSLGAAGELFF	TGTGCCAGCAGCCTGGGGGCGGCCGGGGAGCTGTTTTTT
TRBV1	once	.	TRBJ1-1	CTSSPSPGGAFF	TGCACCAGCAGCCCCTCCCCAGGGGGTGCTTTCTTT
TRBV5-6	few	TRBD1	TRBJ1-2	CASTEQGYYGYTF	TGTGCCAGCACCGAACAGGGGTACTATGGCTACACCTTC
TRBV27	.	.	TRBJ1-6	CASSFRAKGSPLHF	TGTGCCAGCAGTTTCAGGGCCAAGGGGTCACCCCTCCACTTT
TRBV30	.	.	TRBJ1-1	CAWSPRGENTEAFF	TGTGCCTGGTCCCCCAGGGGAGAGAACACTGAAGCTTTCTTT
TRBV6-5	once	.	TRBJ1-1	CASRLGQTNGEAFF	TGTGCCAGCAGACTAGGGCAGACCAACGGTGAAGCTTTCTTT
TRBV19	.	.	TRBJ1-1	CASSSRGLNTEAFF	TGTGCCAGTAGTTCCAGGGGTCTGAACACTGAAGCTTTCTTT
TRBV14	.	.	TRBJ1-2	CASSQRRDGGGYTF	TGTGCCAGCAGCCAGAGGAGGGACGGCGGGGGCTACACCTTC
TRBV27	.	TRBD2	TRBJ2-1	CASSPSSPTTSDSIF	TGTGCCAGCAGTCCATCCAGCCCAACTACTAGCGACTCCATCTTC
TRBV12-3/TRBV12-4	.	.	TRBJ1-4	CASSGQLNEKLFF	TGTGCCAGCAGCGGACAGCTTAATGAAAAACTGTTTTTT
TRBV27	.	.	TRBJ2-1	CASSPRLASHNEQFF	TGTGCCAGCAGTCCCCGGCTAGCATCTCACAATGAGCAGTTCTTC
TRBV5-1	.	.	TRBJ1-1	CASSLVGGNTEAFF	TGCGCCAGCAGCTTGGTGGGGGGGAACACTGAAGCTTTCTTT
TRBV29-1	.	.	TRBJ1-1	CSVTNRGSDTEAFF	TGCAGCGTTACCAATCGGGGGTCGGACACTGAAGCTTTCTTT
TRBV3-1/TRBV3-2	.	TRBD1	TRBJ1-2	CASSRGQLFLYGYTF	TGTGCCAGCTCCCGGGGACAGCTTTTCCTCTATGGCTACACCTTC
TRBV7-3	few	.	TRBJ2-7	CASSLTGEIKDEQYF	TGTGCCAGCAGCTTAACGGGCGAGATAAAGGACGAGCAGTACTTC
TRBV9	.	TRBD2	TRBJ2-2	CASHSGTSPTGELFF	TGTGCCAGCCACTCCGGGACTAGCCCCACCGGGGAGCTGTTTTTT
TRBV5-1	few	.	TRBJ2-4	CASSFNRASIQYF	TGCGCCAGCAGCTTTAACAGGGCAAGCATTCAGTACTTC
TRBV30	.	TRBD2	TRBJ2-3	CAWSPLAGGADTQYF	TGTGCCTGGTCGCCGCTAGCGGGGGGAGCGGATACGCAGTATTTT
TRBV9	.	.	TRBJ1-3	CASSVGGRLSSGNTIYF	TGTGCCAGCAGCGTAGGTGGCAGGCTCTCCTCTGGAAACACCATATATTTT
TRBV14	.	.	TRBJ1-5	CASSQDRSGTHQPQHF	TGTGCCAGCAGCCAAGATAGGTCGGGAACTCATCAGCCCCAGCATTTT
TRBV7-2	.	TRBD2	TRBJ2-2	CASGAGRWTGELFF	TGTGCCAGCGGAGCGGGGAGGTGGACCGGGGAGCTGTTTTTT
TRBV5-4	once	.	TRBJ2-4	CASSSLGRAKNIQYF	TGTGCCAGCAGCTCCCTTGGTCGGGCCAAAAACATTCAGTACTTC